The 11 T cell receptor beta chains below all came from one sample that was sequenced in a study of blood T cell repertoires in COVID-19. Assay used: immunoSEQ multiplex PCR; TCRdb lists only in-frame clones, some missing. The sample holds fewer than 35,000 clones, about 90% seen once. Sequencing was done on a sample of peripheral blood. Source of these receptors: a man aged 55-75 years with active COVID-19.

CDR3 DNA: TGCGCCAGCAGCTATTTAGCGGGGGTCGGCAATGAGCAGTTCTTC. The encoded protein is CASSYLAGVGNEQFF. The V and J genes are TRBV4-1 and TRBJ2-1, with 9 bases lining up with TRBD2. This CDR3 is built from 15 residues. The V and J ends lost 5 bases and 6 bases, in that order; junction bases with no gene match: 8. Per germline, CDR1 MGHRA and CDR2 YSYEKL.

The chain combines TRBV5-4 with TRBJ2-5, with 13 positions matching TRBD2. Per the germline V gene, CDR1 is SGHNT and CDR2 is YYREEE (reference sequence). CDR3 size: 16 residues. The V segment lost 4 bases and the J segment 7 bases; nucleotides outside the gene matches: 10. For the CDR3, the DNA is TGTGCCAGCAGCCCCATAAGGACTAGCGGGGGTGGGACCCAGTACTTC. The encoded protein is CASSPIRTSGGGTQYF.

The genes are TRBV6-5 and TRBJ2-7; perhaps TRBD1 as D (6 bases). CDR1 is MNHEY, CDR2 SVGAGI, per germline. The germline V and J ends were trimmed by 5 bases and 7 bases, with 21 bases remaining between them. CDR3 length: 15 residues. The CDR3 here is CASSRAALGAAEQYF. CDR3 DNA: TGTGCCAGCAGTAGAGCGGCCTTGGGGGCAGCGGAGCAGTACTTC.

The V call is TRBV6-2 or TRBV6-3, the J call TRBJ1-5, with a tentative D call TRBD1 (5 bases). V shed 9 bases and J shed 6 bases, with 15 bases lying between them. The CDR3 sequence is 13 residues long. Germline V lookup: CDR1 MNHEY, CDR2 SVGEGT. The chain's CDR3 is CASSDRRFQPQHF. The DNA for the CDR3 is TGTGCCAGTAGTGACAGAAGGTTTCAGCCCCAGCATTTT.

The chain carries TRBV3-1 (or the pseudogene TRBV3-2) and TRBJ2-5; D may be TRBD1 (6 bases). CDR1 LGHDT and CDR2 YNNKEL come from the germline V gene (reference sequence). Deletions cut 6 bases from V and 4 bases from J, with 9 bases between. CDR3 length: 12 residues. The CDR3 here is CASSRDTETQYF. The DNA of the CDR3 is TGTGCCAGCAGTCGGGACACAGAGACCCAGTACTTC.

This rearrangement joins TRBV7-9 to TRBJ1-2; 10 nucleotides match TRBD1. With V trimmed by 3 bases and J by 6 bases, 1 base remained unmatched. This CDR3 comprises 13 residues. Germline values: CDR1 SEHNR, CDR2 FQNEAQ (reference sequence). CDR3 nucleotides: TGTGCCAGCAGCTTCGGGACAGGGGATGGCTACACCTTC. It specifies CASSFGTGDGYTF.

Only one count was recorded for this clone. This chain uses TRBV11-3 with TRBJ2-7, with TRBD1 matching 10 bases. Germline loops: CDR1 SGHNT, CDR2 YENEEA. The CDR3 extends over 14 amino acids. The junction had 7 bases not matched to a gene; V was cut back by 5 bases and J by 6 bases. CDR3 protein: CASSPGTGEGEQYF. The CDR3, as DNA: TGTGCCAGCAGCCCTGGGACAGGGGAGGGCGAGCAGTACTTC.

This clone came up a few times. J is TRBJ1-2 and V is TRBV11-3; D not certain. Germline CDR1 and CDR2: SGHNT and YENEEA. This CDR3 has 16 amino acids. Trimming stripped 5 bases from V and 3 bases from J, with 19 bases between. CDR3 DNA sequence: TGTGCCAGCAGCCCGGCCCGACACACACCAGACTATGGCTACACCTTC. It is translated as CASSPARHTPDYGYTF.

The genes are TRBV11-2 and TRBJ2-5, with D tentatively TRBD2 (5 bases). The length of the CDR3 is 18 residues. Trimming took 0 bases from V and 0 from J, leaving 17 bases between them. Per the germline V gene, CDR1 is SGHAT and CDR2 is FQNNGV. The CDR3, as DNA: TGTGCCAGCAGCTTAGATTCAATGGGGTGGGAGAACCAAGAGACCCAGTACTTC. Translating gives CASSLDSMGWENQETQYF.

The chain has TRBV27 and TRBJ1-2, with 7 bases lining up with TRBD1. The J segment lost 7 bases and the V segment lost 6 bases, leaving 5 bases of the junction unmatched. The CDR3 consists of 12 residues. Per germline, CDR1 MNHEY and CDR2 SMNVEV (reference sequence). For the CDR3, the DNA is TGTGCCAGCAGGTGGGGGGACAGTGGCTACACCTTC. Amino acids: CASRWGDSGYTF.

This clone has a single count. This sequence joins TRBV12-3 or TRBV12-4 and TRBJ1-2, with 7 bases identical to TRBD1. This CDR3 is 13 amino acids long. V shed 6 bases and J 3 bases; nucleotides not matched to a gene: 4. CDR3 protein: CASSRTGDYGYTF. CDR3 in DNA: TGTGCCAGCAGCCGTACAGGGGACTATGGCTACACCTTC.